This T cell receptor (beta chain) appears in the sequencing data of a study of graft-versus-host responses after intestinal transplantation. Study context: All recipients got anti-thymocyte globulin induction, then tacrolimus and steroids for approximately three years.

Here immunoSEQ multiplex PCR was the method, and the copy in TCRdb shows in-frame clones only, minus some. The table has about 57,000 clones, roughly 89% seen once. Germline V lookup: CDR1 MGHRA, CDR2 YSYEKL. V dropped 4 bases and J dropped 6; count of bases not matched to a gene: 2. The CDR3 covers 14 residues. Concerning this clone itself: No antigen is known for it.

General study results and limits: Peak levels of circulating GvH clones tracked with early post-transplant HvG declines. In patients with graft-donor T cell macrochimerism, allograft graft-versus-host to host-versus-graft clonal ratios were high. There were GvH clones found in recipient marrow, and some of them appeared first in ileum or blood.

The chain combines TRBV4-1 with TRBJ2-1; 11 nucleotides align to TRBD2. Sequencing was performed on PBMCs, taken 26 days after transplant. The receptor was isolated from a human patient who received an intestinal transplant, so some T cells may come from the graft donor. CDR3 sequence (DNA): TGCGCCAGCAGCCTTAGCGGGGGGGCCAATGAGCAGTTCTTC. Translation: CASSLSGGANEQFF.